This TCR beta chain is drawn from a study of T cells after yellow fever vaccination. This clonotype was seen only a few times. MiXCR, run by TCRdb on the 5' RACE reads, gives a single entry per CDR3 protein. The sample has around 610,000 distinct CDR3 sequences, 13% seen once. The CDR3 is made up of 13 amino acids. V was shortened by 3 bases and J by 4 bases, with 9 bases between the two germline ends. Looked up from germline, CDR1 is SGHTA and CDR2 is FQGNSA. The material was PBMCs, obtained on the day of the yellow fever booster vaccination. The gene calls are TRBV7-2 and TRBJ1-2, with D perhaps TRBD1 (5 bases). This receptor was obtained from a man aged 25-45 years who received the YFV17D yellow fever vaccine. The CDR3: CASSFERGYGYTF. The CDR3 bases are TGTGCCAGCAGCTTTGAAAGGGGCTATGGCTACACCTTC. Using reference TRBV7-2 and TRBJ1-2 for the parts outside the CDR3, the full variable domain is GAGVSQSPSNKVTEKGKDVELRCDPISGHTALYWYRQSLGQGLEFLIYFQGNSAPDKSGLPSDRFSAERTGGSVSTLTIQRTQQEDSAVYLCASSFERGYGYTFGSGTRLTVV.